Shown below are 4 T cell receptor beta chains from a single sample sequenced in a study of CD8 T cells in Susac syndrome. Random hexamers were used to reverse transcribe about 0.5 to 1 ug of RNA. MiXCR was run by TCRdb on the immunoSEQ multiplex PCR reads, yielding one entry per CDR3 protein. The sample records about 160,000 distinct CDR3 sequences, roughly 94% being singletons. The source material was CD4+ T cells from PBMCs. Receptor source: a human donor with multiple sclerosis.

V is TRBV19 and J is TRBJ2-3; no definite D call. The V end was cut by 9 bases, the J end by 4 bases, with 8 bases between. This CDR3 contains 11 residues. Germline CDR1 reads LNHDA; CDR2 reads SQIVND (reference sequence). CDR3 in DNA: TGTGCCAGCGCAGAGGCAGATACGCAGTATTTT. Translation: CASAEADTQYF.

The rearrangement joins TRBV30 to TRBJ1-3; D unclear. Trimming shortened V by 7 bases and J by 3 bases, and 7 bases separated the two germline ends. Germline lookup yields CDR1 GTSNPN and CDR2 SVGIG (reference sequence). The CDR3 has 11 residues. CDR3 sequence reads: CAFPGGNTIYF. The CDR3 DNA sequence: TGTGCCTTCCCCGGTGGAAACACCATATATTTT.

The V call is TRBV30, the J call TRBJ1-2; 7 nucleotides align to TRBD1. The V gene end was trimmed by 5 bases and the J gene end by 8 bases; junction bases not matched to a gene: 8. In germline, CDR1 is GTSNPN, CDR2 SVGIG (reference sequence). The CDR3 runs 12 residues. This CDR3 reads CAWSTGKFGYTF. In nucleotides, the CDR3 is TGTGCCTGGTCGACAGGGAAGTTCGGCTACACCTTC.

The CDR3 spells CSVGGRQKETQYF. CDR3 DNA: TGCAGCGTTGGCGGGAGACAGAAAGAGACCCAGTACTTC. The V gene is TRBV29-1, the J gene TRBJ2-5; 7 nucleotides match TRBD2. Germline CDR1 and CDR2: SQVTM and ANQGSEA. The trim removed 4 bases at V and 3 bases at J, leaving 5 bases unmatched. The CDR3 extends over 13 amino acids.